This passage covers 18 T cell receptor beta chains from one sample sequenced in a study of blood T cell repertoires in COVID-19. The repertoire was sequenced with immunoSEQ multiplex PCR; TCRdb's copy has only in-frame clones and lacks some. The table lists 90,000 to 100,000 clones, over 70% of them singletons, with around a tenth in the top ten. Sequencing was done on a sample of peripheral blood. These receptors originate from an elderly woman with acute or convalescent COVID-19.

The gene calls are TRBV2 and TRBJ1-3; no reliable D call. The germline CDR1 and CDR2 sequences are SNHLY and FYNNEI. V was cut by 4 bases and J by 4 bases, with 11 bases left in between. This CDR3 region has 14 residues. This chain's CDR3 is CASSVRVTGNTIYF. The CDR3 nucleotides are TGTGCCAGCAGTGTGAGGGTAACGGGAAACACCATATATTTT.

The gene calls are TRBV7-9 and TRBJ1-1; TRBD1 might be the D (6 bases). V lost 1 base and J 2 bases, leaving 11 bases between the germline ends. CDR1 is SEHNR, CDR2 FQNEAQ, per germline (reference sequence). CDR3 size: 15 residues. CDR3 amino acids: CASSLGQQGNTEAFF. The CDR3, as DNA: TGTGCCAGCAGCTTAGGGCAACAGGGAAACACTGAAGCTTTCTTT.

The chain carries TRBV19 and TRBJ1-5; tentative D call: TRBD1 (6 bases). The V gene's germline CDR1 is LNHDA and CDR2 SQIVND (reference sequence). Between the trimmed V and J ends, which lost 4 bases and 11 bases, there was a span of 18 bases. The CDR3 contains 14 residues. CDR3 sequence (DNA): TGTGCCAGTAGTACTGGACAGTGGGCTTGGACCCAGCATTTT. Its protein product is CASSTGQWAWTQHF.

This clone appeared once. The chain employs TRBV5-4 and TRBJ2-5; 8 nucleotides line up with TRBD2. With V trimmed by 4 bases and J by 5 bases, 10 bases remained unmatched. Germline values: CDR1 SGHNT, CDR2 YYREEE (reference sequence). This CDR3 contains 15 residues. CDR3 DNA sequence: TGTGCCAGCAGCCTGGGAGGGACTAGGACGGAGACCCAGTACTTC. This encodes CASSLGGTRTETQYF. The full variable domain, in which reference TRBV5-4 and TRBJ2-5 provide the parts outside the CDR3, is ETGVTQSPTHLIKTRGQQVTLRCSSQSGHNTVSWYQQALGQGPQFIFQYYREEENGRGNFPPRFSGLQFPNYSSELNVNALELDDSALYLCASSLGGTRTETQYFGPGTRLLVL.

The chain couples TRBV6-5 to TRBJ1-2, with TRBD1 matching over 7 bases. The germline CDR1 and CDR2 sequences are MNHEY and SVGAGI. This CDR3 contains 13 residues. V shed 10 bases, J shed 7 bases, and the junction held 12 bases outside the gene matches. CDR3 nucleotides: TGTGCCACCTCACTGACAGGGTTTGGTGGCTACACCTTC. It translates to CATSLTGFGGYTF.

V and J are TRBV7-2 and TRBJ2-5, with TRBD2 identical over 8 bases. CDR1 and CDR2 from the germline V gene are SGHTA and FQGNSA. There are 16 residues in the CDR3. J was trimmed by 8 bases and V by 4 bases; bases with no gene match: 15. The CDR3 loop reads CASSYPEAGAADTQYF. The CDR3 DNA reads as TGTGCCAGCAGCTACCCTGAAGCGGGGGCCGCCGACACCCAGTACTTC.

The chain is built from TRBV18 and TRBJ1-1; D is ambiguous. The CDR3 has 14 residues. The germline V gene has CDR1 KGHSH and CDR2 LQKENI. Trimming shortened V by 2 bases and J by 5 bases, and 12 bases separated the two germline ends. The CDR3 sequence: CASSPWTSGTEAFF. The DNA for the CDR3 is TGTGCCAGCTCACCATGGACTTCGGGGACTGAAGCTTTCTTT. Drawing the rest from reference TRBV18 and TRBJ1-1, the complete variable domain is NAGVMQNPRHLVRRRGQEARLRCSPMKGHSHVYWYRQLPEEGLKFMVYLQKENIIDESGMPKERFSAEFPKEGPSILRIQQVVRGDSAAYFCASSPWTSGTEAFFGQGTRLTVV.

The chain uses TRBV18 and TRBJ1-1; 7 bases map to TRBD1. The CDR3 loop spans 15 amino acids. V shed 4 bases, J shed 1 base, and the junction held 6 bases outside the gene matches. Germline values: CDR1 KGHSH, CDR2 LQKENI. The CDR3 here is CASSRGQAANTEAFF. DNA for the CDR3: TGTGCCAGCTCACGAGGACAGGCGGCGAACACTGAAGCTTTCTTT.

CDR3 in DNA: TGTGCCAGCAGGGCGACAGGGAACACCGGGGAGCTGTTTTTT. It encodes CASRATGNTGELFF. The chain carries TRBV27 and TRBJ2-2; a weak D match, TRBD1 (6 bases). Germline V gene lookup returns CDR1 MNHEY and CDR2 SMNVEV (reference sequence). The V end was cut by 6 bases, the J end by 1 base, with 9 bases between. The CDR3 covers 14 residues.

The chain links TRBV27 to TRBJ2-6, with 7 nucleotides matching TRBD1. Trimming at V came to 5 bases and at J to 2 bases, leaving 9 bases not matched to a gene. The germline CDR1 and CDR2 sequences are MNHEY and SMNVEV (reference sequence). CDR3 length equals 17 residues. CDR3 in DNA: TGTGCCAGCAGTCCGTACAGGGGCCGGGCTGGGGCCAACGTCCTGACTTTC. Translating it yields CASSPYRGRAGANVLTF. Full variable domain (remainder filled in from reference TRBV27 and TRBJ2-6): EAQVTQNPRYLITVTGKKLTVTCSQNMNHEYMSWYRQDPGLGLRQIYYSMNVEVTDKGDVPEGYKVSRKEKRNFPLILESPSPNQTSLYFCASSPYRGRAGANVLTFGAGSRLTVL.

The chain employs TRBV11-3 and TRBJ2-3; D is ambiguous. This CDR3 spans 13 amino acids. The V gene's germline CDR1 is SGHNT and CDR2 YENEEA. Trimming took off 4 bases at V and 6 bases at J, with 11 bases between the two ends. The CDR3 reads CASSSGHGDTQYF. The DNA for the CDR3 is TGTGCCAGCAGCTCCGGCCACGGGGATACGCAGTATTTT.

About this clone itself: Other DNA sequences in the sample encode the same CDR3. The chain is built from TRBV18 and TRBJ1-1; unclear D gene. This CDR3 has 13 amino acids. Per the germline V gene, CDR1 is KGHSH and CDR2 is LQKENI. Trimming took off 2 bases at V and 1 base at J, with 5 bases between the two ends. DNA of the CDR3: TGTGCCAGCTCACCAGAGGGGAACACTGAAGCTTTCTTT. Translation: CASSPEGNTEAFF.

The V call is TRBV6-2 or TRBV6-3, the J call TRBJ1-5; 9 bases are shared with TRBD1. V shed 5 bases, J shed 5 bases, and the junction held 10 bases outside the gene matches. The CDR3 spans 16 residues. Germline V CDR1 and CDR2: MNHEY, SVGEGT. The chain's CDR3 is CASSQRGTGSYQPQHF. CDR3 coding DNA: TGTGCCAGCAGTCAAAGAGGGACAGGGAGTTATCAGCCCCAGCATTTT.

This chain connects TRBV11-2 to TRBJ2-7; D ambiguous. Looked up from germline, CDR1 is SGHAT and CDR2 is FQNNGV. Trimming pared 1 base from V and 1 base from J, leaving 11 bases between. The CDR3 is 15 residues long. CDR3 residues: CASSLVAAGSYEQYV. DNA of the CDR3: TGTGCCAGCAGCTTAGTAGCTGCCGGGTCCTACGAGCAGTACGTC.

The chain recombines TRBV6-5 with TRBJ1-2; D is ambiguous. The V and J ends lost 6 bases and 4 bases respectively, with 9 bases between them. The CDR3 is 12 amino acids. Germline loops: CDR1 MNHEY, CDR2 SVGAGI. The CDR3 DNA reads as TGTGCCAGCAGCCCGACGGGCTATGGCTACACCTTC. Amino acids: CASSPTGYGYTF.

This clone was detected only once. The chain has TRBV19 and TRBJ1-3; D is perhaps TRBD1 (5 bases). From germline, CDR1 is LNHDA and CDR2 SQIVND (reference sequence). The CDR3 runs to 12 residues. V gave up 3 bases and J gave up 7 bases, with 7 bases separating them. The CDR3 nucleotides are TGTGCCAGTAGTATGGGGGGGAACACCATATATTTT. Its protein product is CASSMGGNTIYF.

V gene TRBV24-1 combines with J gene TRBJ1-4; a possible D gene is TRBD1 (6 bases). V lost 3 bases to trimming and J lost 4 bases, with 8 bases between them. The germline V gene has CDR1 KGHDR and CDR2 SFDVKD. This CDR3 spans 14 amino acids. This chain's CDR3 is CATSDGGHNEKLFF. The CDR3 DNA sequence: TGTGCCACCAGTGATGGGGGCCATAATGAAAAACTGTTTTTT.

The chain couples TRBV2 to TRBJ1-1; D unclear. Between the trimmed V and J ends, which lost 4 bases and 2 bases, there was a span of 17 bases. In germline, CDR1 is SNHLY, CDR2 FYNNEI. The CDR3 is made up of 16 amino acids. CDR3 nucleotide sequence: TGTGCCAGCAGTGTTCCCAGTACTACCTATAACACTGAAGCTTTCTTT. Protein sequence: CASSVPSTTYNTEAFF. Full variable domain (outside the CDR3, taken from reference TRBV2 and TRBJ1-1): EPEVTQTPSHQVTQMGQEVILRCVPISNHLYFYWYRQILGQKVEFLVSFYNNEISEKSEIFDDQFSVERPDGSNFTLKIRSTKLEDSAMYFCASSVPSTTYNTEAFFGQGTRLTVV.